This T cell receptor (beta chain) was retrieved from a study of shared clonotypes between healthy human individuals. Study-wide findings and caveats: In a few donors, about 5% of naive CD4 clonotypes appeared in common.

In the case of this clone: Its antigen is unknown.

CDR3 length: 14 amino acids. Trimming removed 5 bases from V and 7 bases from J, with 18 bases in between. Germline V CDR1 and CDR2: SGHAT, FQNNGV. Profiling relied on immunoSEQ multiplex PCR, and the TCRdb table lists in-frame clones only, not all of them. Among over a million clones listed, 98% were seen once. The sample comprised naive CD4+ T cells sorted from blood. Subset of the sample: CD45RA+ positively selected. The chain links TRBV11-2 to TRBJ2-7; D might be TRBD1 (5 bases). The sequence derives from a young man in good health. This CDR3 reads CASSPHPTDGEQYF. The DNA of the CDR3 is TGTGCCAGCAGCCCACACCCGACAGATGGGGAGCAGTACTTC.